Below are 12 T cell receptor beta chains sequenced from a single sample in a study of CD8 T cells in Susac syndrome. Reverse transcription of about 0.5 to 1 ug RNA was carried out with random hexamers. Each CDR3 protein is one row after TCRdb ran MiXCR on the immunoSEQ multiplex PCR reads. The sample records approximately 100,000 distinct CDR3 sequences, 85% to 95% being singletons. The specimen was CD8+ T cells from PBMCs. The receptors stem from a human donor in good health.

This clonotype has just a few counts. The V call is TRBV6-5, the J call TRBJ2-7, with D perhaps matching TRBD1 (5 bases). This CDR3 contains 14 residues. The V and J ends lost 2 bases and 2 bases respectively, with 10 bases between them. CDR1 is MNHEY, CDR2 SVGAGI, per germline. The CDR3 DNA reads TGTGCCAGCAGTTACCAGGGATCAACCTACGAGCAGTACTTC. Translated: CASSYQGSTYEQYF.

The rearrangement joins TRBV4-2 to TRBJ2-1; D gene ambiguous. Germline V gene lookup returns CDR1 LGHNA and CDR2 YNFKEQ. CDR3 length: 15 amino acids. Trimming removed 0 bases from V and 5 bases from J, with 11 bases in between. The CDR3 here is CASSQEWDIDNEQFF. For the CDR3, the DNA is TGTGCCAGCAGCCAAGAGTGGGATATCGACAATGAGCAGTTCTTC.

The CDR3 nucleotides read TGTGCCAGCAGTTTAGCGCAGGCCAGATTTCTCTATGGCTACACCTTC. This encodes CASSLAQARFLYGYTF. V gene TRBV12-3 or TRBV12-4 combines with J gene TRBJ1-2, with D unclear. This CDR3 is 16 amino acids long. Trimming left V 0 bases short and J 4 bases short, with 15 bases between.

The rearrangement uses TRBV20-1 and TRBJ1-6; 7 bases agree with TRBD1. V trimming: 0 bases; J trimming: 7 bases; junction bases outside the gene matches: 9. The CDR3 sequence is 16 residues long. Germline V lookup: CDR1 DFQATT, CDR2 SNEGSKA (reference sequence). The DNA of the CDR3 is TGCAGTGCTAGAGACCTCCGGGGACAGCAGAATTCACCCCTCCACTTT. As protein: CSARDLRGQQNSPLHF.

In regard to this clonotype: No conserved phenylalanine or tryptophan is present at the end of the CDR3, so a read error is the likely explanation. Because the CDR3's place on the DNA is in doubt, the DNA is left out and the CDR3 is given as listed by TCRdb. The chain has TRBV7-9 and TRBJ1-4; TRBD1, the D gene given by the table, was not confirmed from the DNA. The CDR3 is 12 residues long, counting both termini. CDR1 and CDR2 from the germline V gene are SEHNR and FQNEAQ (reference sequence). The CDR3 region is CASSFEDREPQV.

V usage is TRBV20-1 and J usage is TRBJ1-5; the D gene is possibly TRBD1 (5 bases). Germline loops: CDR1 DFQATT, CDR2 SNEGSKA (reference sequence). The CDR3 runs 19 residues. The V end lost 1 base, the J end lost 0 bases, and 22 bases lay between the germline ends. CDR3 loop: CSARAARREKGNSNQPQHF. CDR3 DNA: TGCAGTGCTAGAGCCGCCCGCAGGGAAAAGGGTAATAGCAATCAGCCCCAGCATTTT.

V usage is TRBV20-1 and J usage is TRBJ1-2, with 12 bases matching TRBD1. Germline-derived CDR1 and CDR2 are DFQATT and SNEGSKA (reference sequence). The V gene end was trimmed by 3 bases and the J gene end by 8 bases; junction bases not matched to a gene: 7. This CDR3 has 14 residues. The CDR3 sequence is CSARGGQGARGYTF. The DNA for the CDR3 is TGCAGTGCTAGGGGGGGACAGGGGGCGCGGGGCTACACCTTC.

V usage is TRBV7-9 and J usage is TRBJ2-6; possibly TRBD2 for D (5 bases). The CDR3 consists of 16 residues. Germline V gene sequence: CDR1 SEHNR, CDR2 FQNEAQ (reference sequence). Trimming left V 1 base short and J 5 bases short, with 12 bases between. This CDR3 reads CASSLGGIGRANVLTF. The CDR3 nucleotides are TGTGCCAGCAGCTTAGGAGGGATCGGGCGGGCCAACGTCCTGACTTTC. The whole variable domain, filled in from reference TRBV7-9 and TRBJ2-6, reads DTGVSQNPRHKITKRGQNVTFRCDPISEHNRLYWYRQTLGQGPEFLTYFQNEAQLEKSRLLSDRFSAERPKGSFSTLEIQRTEQGDSAMYLCASSLGGIGRANVLTFGAGSRLTVL.

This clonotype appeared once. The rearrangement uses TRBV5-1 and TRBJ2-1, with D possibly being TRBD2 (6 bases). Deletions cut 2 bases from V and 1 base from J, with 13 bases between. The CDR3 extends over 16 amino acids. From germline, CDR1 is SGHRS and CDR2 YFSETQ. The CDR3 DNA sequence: TGCGCCAGCAGCTTACGGGGCGGGGAGTCCTACAATGAGCAGTTCTTC. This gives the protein CASSLRGGESYNEQFF.

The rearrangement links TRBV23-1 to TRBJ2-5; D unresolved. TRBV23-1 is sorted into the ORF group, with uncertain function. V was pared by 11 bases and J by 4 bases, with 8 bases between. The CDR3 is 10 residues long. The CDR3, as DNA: TGCGCCTCCTTCAGAGAGACCCAGTACTTC. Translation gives CASFRETQYF.

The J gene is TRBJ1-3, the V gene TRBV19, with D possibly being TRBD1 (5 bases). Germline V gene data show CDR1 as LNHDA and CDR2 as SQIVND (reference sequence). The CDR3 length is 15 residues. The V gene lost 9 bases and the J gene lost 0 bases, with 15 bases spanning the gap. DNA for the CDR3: TGTGCCAGCCGGGACGGACTCTCCTCTGGAAACACCATATATTTT. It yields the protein CASRDGLSSGNTIYF.

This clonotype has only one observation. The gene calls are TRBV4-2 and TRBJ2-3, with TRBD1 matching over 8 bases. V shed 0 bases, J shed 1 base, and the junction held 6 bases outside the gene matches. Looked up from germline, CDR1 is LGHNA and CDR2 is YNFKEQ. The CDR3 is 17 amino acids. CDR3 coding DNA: TGTGCCAGCAGCCAAGATCACGTGGACAGGGGCACAGATACGCAGTATTTT. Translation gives CASSQDHVDRGTDTQYF.